The rows below give T cell receptor beta chains drawn from one sample of a study of T-cell memory formation after mild COVID-19. TCRdb reprocessed the 5' RACE reads via MiXCR and lists one record per CDR3 protein. Among 200,000 or so distinct CDR3 sequences, 9.5% were seen once, and the ten largest hold 3% to 4%. Sequences were obtained from PBMCs or a T cell subset sorted from them (not recorded which). The receptors come from a man aged 18 to 29 who had mild COVID-19 (a few samples of this study predate the infection). Cell type and time point are not known. Each CDR3 is given without its conserved first and last residue.

V,length,J,CDR3
TRBV18,14,TRBJ2-3,ASSPRKGGNTDTQY
TRBV6-5,13,TRBJ1-1,ASSPRGEPIVGAF
TRBV18,13,TRBJ2-4,ASSTGSSAKNIQY
TRBV12-3/TRBV12-4,12,TRBJ2-7,ASASGGSSYEQY
TRBV4-2,13,TRBJ2-7,ASSLSGGDTYEQY
TRBV20-1,13,TRBJ1-2,SARDGTTPNYGYT
TRBV27,12,TRBJ1-1,ASSRTGGGTEAF
TRBV6-2/TRBV6-3,15,TRBJ2-7,ASSRPTRDGNYYEQY
TRBV6-5,12,TRBJ2-5,ASSFGQLQETQY
TRBV6-5,15,TRBJ2-3,ASSTTGGGANTDTQY
TRBV5-1,12,TRBJ2-3,ASSLGQGPDTQY
TRBV4-3,13,TRBJ2-3,ASSQVYRGTDTQY
TRBV6-2/TRBV6-3,11,TRBJ2-2,ASSYRGRGELF
TRBV9,14,TRBJ1-2,ASSVGRRGRVYGYT
TRBV6-2/TRBV6-3,15,TRBJ1-1,ASSYELFRDSNTEAF
TRBV4-3,19,TRBJ2-3,ASSQDGTTSGGAKITDTQY
TRBV5-1,15,TRBJ1-1,ASSLVTGGRWNTEAF
TRBV20-1,11,TRBJ2-7,SARTGPSYEQY
TRBV12-3/TRBV12-4,13,TRBJ2-5,ASSLLRGSQETQY
TRBV6-2/TRBV6-3,12,TRBJ1-1,ASSPYTGITEAF
TRBV7-2,12,TRBJ1-1,ASNPQGGHTEAF
TRBV12-3/TRBV12-4,11,TRBJ1-4,ASRTGAVEKLF
TRBV20-1,12,TRBJ2-3,SARIGLVTDTQY
TRBV7-9,12,TRBJ1-4,ASSLLTGNEKLF
TRBV4-3,15,TRBJ1-5,ASSQRTGGYSNQPQH
TRBV29-1,11,TRBJ1-1,SVRYSMNTEAF
TRBV12-3/TRBV12-4,12,TRBJ2-2,ASSQLRNAGELF
TRBV6-2/TRBV6-3,11,TRBJ2-1,ASRRTGNNEQF
TRBV5-1,12,TRBJ1-5,ASSLGDQNQPQH
TRBV2,12,TRBJ1-4,ASSEFQENEKLF
TRBV24-1,12,TRBJ2-3,ATSDPGYQDTQY
TRBV20-1,13,TRBJ2-3,SARHGSQGTDTQY
TRBV20-1,10,TRBJ2-3,MWACHTDTQY
TRBV27,12,TRBJ2-5,ASSLWLGQETQY
TRBV6-5,12,TRBJ1-2,ASLTRSGAYGYT
TRBV20-1,13,TRBJ1-5,SARDPRDRNQPQH
TRBV5-1,15,TRBJ2-5,ASSSSFGQGLGETQY
TRBV10-3,10,TRBJ1-2,AISAEGEGYT
TRBV5-4,14,TRBJ2-7,ASSLDSARAGAEQY
TRBV6-5,12,TRBJ1-1,ASSAGDRGTEAF
TRBV5-1,13,TRBJ2-1,ASSLSSGAYNEQF
TRBV5-1,13,TRBJ2-5,ASSLVTGRQETQY
TRBV5-1,15,TRBJ2-1,ASSPKAGTSSYNEQF
TRBV3-1,12,TRBJ2-7,ASSQGLGTYEQY
TRBV7-9,13,TRBJ1-2,ASSLGAAGAYGYT
TRBV7-9,13,TRBJ1-2,ASRPGQGEYYGYT
TRBV5-1,12,TRBJ2-5,ASSLEQGRETQY
TRBV5-1,13,TRBJ1-1,ASSTDLTPTTEAF
TRBV19,13,TRBJ1-3,ASSIAGPAGNTIY
TRBV4-3,14,TRBJ1-3,ASSQGAGISGNTIY
TRBV24-1,12,TRBJ2-3,ATSDKGPRDTQY
TRBV11-2,13,TRBJ2-2,ASSLWLASTGELF
TRBV12-3/TRBV12-4,11,TRBJ1-6,ATTGTWNSPLH
TRBV9,15,TRBJ2-1,ASSFSGGQSSYNEQF
TRBV11-2,11,TRBJ2-3,ASSLERTGTQY
TRBV5-1,13,TRBJ2-5,ASSRTGGFVETQY
TRBV6-5,11,TRBJ1-5,ASTQGRDQPQH
TRBV6-6,12,TRBJ2-5,ASSYSGGSETQY
TRBV7-9,15,TRBJ1-1,ASSFRMGQSLNTEAF